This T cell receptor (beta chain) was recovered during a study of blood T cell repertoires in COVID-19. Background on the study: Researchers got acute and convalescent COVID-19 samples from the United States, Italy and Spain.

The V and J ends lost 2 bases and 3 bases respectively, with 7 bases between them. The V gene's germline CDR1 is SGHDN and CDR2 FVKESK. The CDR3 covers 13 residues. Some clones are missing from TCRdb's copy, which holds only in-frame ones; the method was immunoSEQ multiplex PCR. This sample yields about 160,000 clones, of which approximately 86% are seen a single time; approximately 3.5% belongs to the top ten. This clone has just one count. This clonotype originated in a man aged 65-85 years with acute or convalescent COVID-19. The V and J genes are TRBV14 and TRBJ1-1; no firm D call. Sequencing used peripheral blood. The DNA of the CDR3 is TGTGCCAGCAGCCAACCGGGATACACTGAAGCTTTCTTT. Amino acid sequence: CASSQPGYTEAFF.